The rows below give T cell receptor beta chains drawn from one sample of a study of human T cells and chemical hapten exposure. One entry per CDR3 protein results from TCRdb running MiXCR on the RACE reads. The table includes some 89,000 distinct CDR3 sequences, 27% detected once. The sample was whole blood, taken in connection with sensitization to the hapten diphenylcyclopropenone (DPC). The receptors originated from a man in his forties with alopecia areata. Some clones in this sample may be carry-over from other donors' samples. Each CDR3 is given with its conserved first and last residue. A D gene is named only where the DNA matches it firmly. The size entry is marked missing in some rows and otherwise reads once, few, many or a size class.

>15|.|TRBJ1-3|TRBV20-1|.
CSATRDARTGNTIYF
TGCAGTGCTACCAGAGACGCACGTACTGGAAACACCATATATTTT
>13|.|TRBJ2-5|TRBV12-3/TRBV12-4|few
CASTPARVETQYF
TGTGCCAGCACCCCGGCTAGGGTGGAGACCCAGTACTTC
>14|.|TRBJ2-3|TRBV7-8|.
CASSLAIRADTQYF
TGTGCCAGCAGCTTAGCGATCCGGGCAGATACGCAGTATTTT
>14|.|TRBJ2-7|TRBV28|few
CASSSHPGLPLEYF
TGTGCCAGCAGTTCCCATCCGGGACTCCCTTTGGAGTACTTC
>13|.|TRBJ2-3|TRBV10-3|.
CAIDGSGTDTQYF
TGTGCCATCGACGGTTCGGGCACAGATACGCAGTATTTT
>12|.|TRBJ2-7|TRBV5-5|few
CASSRAGYEQYF
TGTGCCAGCAGCCGAGCAGGGTACGAGCAGTACTTC
>13|.|TRBJ1-1|TRBV16|few
CASSQSWRTEAFF
TGTGCCAGCAGCCAATCGTGGAGGACTGAAGCTTTCTTT
>15|.|TRBJ2-3|TRBV4-2|few
CASSQETGITDTQYF
TGTGCCAGCAGCCAAGAGACCGGGATCACAGATACGCAGTATTTT
>11|.|TRBJ2-7|TRBV28|many
CASSSSYEQYF
TGTGCCAGCAGTTCCTCCTACGAGCAGTACTTC
>12|.|TRBJ1-1|TRBV28|few
CASTSLNTEAFF
TGTGCCAGCACCTCACTGAACACTGAAGCTTTCTTT
>16|TRBD2|TRBJ2-1|TRBV15|few
CATSASWTSSVNEQFF
TGTGCCACCAGCGCTTCGTGGACTAGCAGTGTCAATGAGCAGTTCTTC
>13|TRBD1|TRBJ2-1|TRBV30|few
CAWSVGQGNEQFF
TGTGCCTGGAGTGTGGGACAGGGGAATGAGCAGTTCTTC
>14|TRBD1|TRBJ2-5|TRBV12-3/TRBV12-4|.
CASSLLQGQETQYF
TGTGCCAGCAGTTTATTACAGGGGCAAGAGACCCAGTACTTC
>16|.|TRBJ1-4|TRBV4-1|few
CASSQDKEATNEKLFF
TGCGCCAGCAGCCAAGATAAGGAAGCAACTAATGAAAAACTGTTTTTT
>14|.|TRBJ2-1|TRBV5-1|.
CASSSDPGDNEQFF
TGCGCCAGCAGTTCAGACCCAGGGGACAATGAGCAGTTCTTC
>13|.|TRBJ1-5|TRBV20-1|few
CSASLLGNQPQHF
TGCAGTGCTAGCTTGTTGGGGAATCAGCCCCAGCATTTT
>12|.|TRBJ1-1|TRBV28|.
CASSLTRVEAFF
TGTGCCAGCAGTTTAACCAGGGTGGAAGCTTTCTTT
>13|.|TRBJ1-3|TRBV2|.
CASSEAHGNTIYF
TGTGCCAGCAGTGAAGCGCATGGAAACACCATATATTTT
>18|.|TRBJ2-7|TRBV4-1|.
CASSQDLPPGVAAYEQYF
TGCGCCAGCAGCCAAGATCTCCCCCCCGGGGTAGCGGCCTACGAGCAGTACTTC
>13|.|TRBJ1-5|TRBV12-3/TRBV12-4|.
CASSFEGGQPQHF
TGTGCCAGCAGTTTTGAGGGGGGACAGCCCCAGCATTTT
>12|.|TRBJ2-3|TRBV2|.
CASSKGPDTQYF
TGTGCCAGCAGTAAGGGGCCAGATACGCAGTATTTT
>15|TRBD2|TRBJ2-3|TRBV20-1|few
CSARVPAGGRDTQYF
TGCAGTGCTAGAGTCCCAGCGGGAGGGCGGGATACGCAGTATTTT
>16|TRBD1|TRBJ2-1|TRBV5-5|few
CASRKTGDPSYNEQFF
TGTGCCAGCAGGAAAACAGGGGATCCGTCCTACAATGAGCAGTTCTTC
>18|TRBD1|TRBJ1-6|TRBV7-8|.
CASSLAQGGHSYNSPLHF
TGTGCCAGCAGCTTAGCGCAGGGGGGACACTCCTATAATTCACCCCTCCACTTT
>16|TRBD2|TRBJ2-3|TRBV6-1|few
CASSENRGGPPDTQYF
TGTGCCAGCAGTGAAAATAGGGGAGGGCCCCCAGATACGCAGTATTTT
>14|TRBD2|TRBJ2-7|TRBV5-1|.
CASHWTSGSREQYF
TGCGCCAGCCATTGGACTAGCGGGAGCCGGGAGCAGTACTTC
>13|TRBD1|TRBJ1-5|TRBV7-8|.
CASSGQGDQPQHF
TGTGCCAGCAGCGGACAGGGGGATCAGCCCCAGCATTTT
>11|.|TRBJ1-1|TRBV28|.
CASWGNTEAFF
TGTGCCAGCTGGGGGAACACTGAAGCTTTCTTT
>15|.|TRBJ2-4|TRBV6-5|.
CASESRTAKRNIQYF
TGTGCCAGCGAGAGTCGGACAGCCAAGAGAAACATTCAGTACTTC
>14|.|TRBJ1-3|TRBV10-1|few
CASSRGTSGNTIYF
TGCGCCAGCAGCAGGGGCACCTCTGGAAACACCATATATTTT
>16|TRBD2|TRBJ2-1|TRBV7-9|few
CASSLRGTSGDNEQFF
TGTGCCAGCAGCTTAAGGGGGACTAGCGGAGACAATGAGCAGTTCTTC
>11|.|TRBJ2-3|TRBV18|.
CASRTTDTQYF
TGTGCCAGTCGAACCACAGATACGCAGTATTTT
>14|.|TRBJ1-6|TRBV24-1|.
CATRGSSYNSPLHF
TGTGCCACCCGCGGGAGCTCCTATAATTCACCCCTCCACTTT
>12|.|TRBJ2-3|TRBV20-1|.
CSASEHTDTQYF
TGCAGTGCTAGTGAACACACAGATACGCAGTATTTT
>13|TRBD1|TRBJ2-7|TRBV20-1|few
CSASRDRDSKQYF
TGCAGTGCTAGCCGGGACAGGGACAGTAAGCAGTACTTC
>16|.|TRBJ1-5|TRBV4-2|.
CASSQEAGKSNQPQHF
TGTGCCAGCAGCCAAGAGGCAGGGAAGAGCAATCAGCCCCAGCATTTT